The present T cell receptor beta chain was sequenced within a study of T cells in Graves' hyperthyroidism and ophthalmopathy. Study results and limitations: Most thyroid-expanded clonotypes above 0.001 were also found in blood.

V trimming: 5 bases; J trimming: 7 bases; junction bases outside the gene matches: 10. The CDR3 has 16 amino acids. Per germline, CDR1 SGHVS and CDR2 FNYEAQ. Details on this clonotype: Its antigen is still unknown.

In patients aged 18 to 65, hyperthyroidism was newly diagnosed, with duration under 2 months. The investigators amplified TCR beta CDR3 regions from RNA transcripts. A first-round RT-PCR of the TCR CDR3 used the HTBI primer set. TCRdb re-called the multiplex PCR reads through MiXCR, storing one row per CDR3 protein. The data contain 300,000 or so distinct CDR3 sequences, about 20% of them seen just once; the ten biggest clones take up around 54%. The sequenced sample consisted of blood. The TCR originated in a woman aged 45-65 years with Graves' hyperthyroidism. The chain has TRBV7-6 and TRBJ2-2; 10 bases line up with TRBD2. CDR3: CASSPALAGVLGELFF. In DNA, the CDR3 is TGTGCCAGCAGCCCCGCTCTAGCGGGAGTACTCGGGGAGCTGTTTTTT.